This is a list of T cell receptor beta chains from one sample in a study of patients and donors after allogeneic stem cell transplantation. TCRdb re-derived calls from the RT-PCR reads in MiXCR, one entry per CDR3 protein. This table holds 200,000 to 250,000 distinct CDR3 sequences, 11% to 15% found once. Source material: blood, either unsorted or a sorted T cell fraction (not recorded which). These receptor sequences come from a human donor who was either an allogeneic HSCT recipient or a stem cell or donor lymphocyte infusion donor (not recorded which). It is not recorded whose cells these are; they may come from a transplant donor. CDR3s include the opening cysteine and the closing phenylalanine or tryptophan. The D gene is left open where the match is weak. Where a row states a size, it is once, few, many or the class of an expanded clone; other rows omit it.

cdr3_length | clone_size | j_call | d_call | v_call | cdr3_nt | cdr3_aa
14 | few | TRBJ1-4 | - | TRBV5-1 | TGCGCCAGCAGCTTGGGACTGACTAATGAAAAACTGTTTTTT | CASSLGLTNEKLFF
14 | few | TRBJ1-3 | - | TRBV4-1 | TGCGCCAGCAGCCAACCCACGAGGGGAAACACCATATATTTT | CASSQPTRGNTIYF
16 | many | TRBJ1-3 | TRBD1 | TRBV20-1 | TGCAGTGCTAGAGTCCCTCTAGGGGGCGAAGGAAACACCATATATTTT | CSARVPLGGEGNTIYF
16 | once | TRBJ1-2 | - | TRBV19 | TGTGCCAGTACTACGACCGGGGCAAAAAGGGACTATGGCTACACCTTC | CASTTTGAKRDYGYTF
13 | few | TRBJ1-2 | - | TRBV5-8 | TGTGCCAGCAGCTTAGGACGGATCTATGGCTACACCTTC | CASSLGRIYGYTF
16 | few | TRBJ2-5 | - | TRBV5-4 | TGTGCCAGCAGCTTCCTACAAACTAGTTCCCGAGAGACCCAGTACTTC | CASSFLQTSSRETQYF
17 | many | TRBJ1-3 | - | TRBV7-8 | TGTGCCAGCAGCTTAGACGCAGGACTTCATTCTGGAAACACCATATATTTT | CASSLDAGLHSGNTIYF
13 | many | TRBJ1-1 | - | TRBV29-1 | TGCAGCGTTGGAGGGCTTAGTAACACTGAAGCTTTCTTT | CSVGGLSNTEAFF
16 | - | TRBJ1-2 | - | TRBV19 | TGTGCCAGTAGTGACCGCCGGGGGGCGGCCGCCTATGGCTACACCTTC | CASSDRRGAAAYGYTF
15 | - | TRBJ1-5 | - | TRBV27 | TGTGCCAACCTCAGCCAGGGGCTCCATCGGCAGCCCCAGCATTTT | CANLSQGLHRQPQHF
16 | few | TRBJ2-3 | - | TRBV7-6 | TGTGCCAGCAGCTTAGGTTCCGGCCAGTCTCTTGATACGCAGTATTTT | CASSLGSGQSLDTQYF
14 | - | TRBJ2-5 | - | TRBV6-4 | TGTGCCAGCAGTGACAGGGCCAGTGGGGAGACCCAGTACTTC | CASSDRASGETQYF
12 | - | TRBJ2-7 | TRBD1 | TRBV29-1 | TGCAGCGTACAGGGGGCGCGTTACGAGCAGTACTTC | CSVQGARYEQYF
17 | - | TRBJ1-2 | TRBD1 | TRBV5-6 | TGTGCCAGCAGCGAACCGACCGGGACAGGGAACTTTGATGGCTACACCTTC | CASSEPTGTGNFDGYTF
13 | few | TRBJ2-5 | - | TRBV24-1 | TGTGCCACCAGTGTTGGAGGGGCCGAGACCCAGTACTTC | CATSVGGAETQYF
16 | many | TRBJ2-7 | TRBD1 | TRBV5-1 | TGCGCCAGCAGCAGACAAACCGGGACAGGGGCCGGAGAGCAGTACTTC | CASSRQTGTGAGEQYF
16 | few | TRBJ2-7 | TRBD2 | TRBV11-2 | TGTGCCAGCAGCTCAACGTCTAGCGGGATCGGCCACGAGCAGTACTTC | CASSSTSSGIGHEQYF
13 | many | TRBJ2-7 | - | TRBV7-2 | TGTGCCAGCAGCTCCTCCCCGGGGTACGAGCAGTACTTC | CASSSSPGYEQYF
14 | few | TRBJ2-5 | TRBD2 | TRBV20-1 | TGCAGTGCTAGAGTTGTAGCGGGAGATGAGACCCAGTACTTC | CSARVVAGDETQYF
15 | - | TRBJ2-5 | - | TRBV7-6 | TGTGCCAGCAGAACGGGGGTGGCCCCCCAAGAGACCCAGTACTTC | CASRTGVAPQETQYF
15 | many | TRBJ2-7 | - | TRBV9 | TGTGCCAGCAGCTCGAAGGGGGGGTTTAGGGAGCCGCAGTACTTC | CASSSKGGFREPQYF
14 | many | TRBJ1-4 | TRBD1 | TRBV7-8 | TGTGCCAGCAGCTTGGGACAGCCTAATGAAAAACTGTTTTTT | CASSLGQPNEKLFF
13 | few | TRBJ1-5 | - | TRBV6-1 | TGTGCCAGCAGTGACGGGAGAAATCAGCCCCAGCATTTT | CASSDGRNQPQHF
14 | - | TRBJ1-2 | - | TRBV7-2 | TGTGCCAGCAGCCCCCTTAGAACCCTGGGTGGCTACACCTTC | CASSPLRTLGGYTF
18 | few | TRBJ2-2 | TRBD2 | TRBV7-6 | TGTGCCAGCAGTCCTCGACTAGCGGGAGAAACAAACACCGGGGAGCTGTTTTTT | CASSPRLAGETNTGELFF
17 | few | TRBJ2-5 | TRBD1 | TRBV14 | TGTGCCAGCAGCCGGGGACAGGGGGGTCTGTACCAAGAGACCCAGTACTTC | CASSRGQGGLYQETQYF
13 | many | TRBJ2-1 | TRBD2 | TRBV10-3 | TGTGCCATCAGTAAAAGCGGGGGATCTGAGCAGTTCTTC | CAISKSGGSEQFF
17 | - | TRBJ2-1 | TRBD2 | TRBV5-1 | TGCGCCAGCAGCGTCAACGCCCTAGCGGGGGGAGCTGATGAGCAGTTCTTC | CASSVNALAGGADEQFF
12 | many | TRBJ2-1 | TRBD2 | TRBV20-1 | TGCAGTGCGACTAGCGGGGGATCTGAGCAGTTCTTC | CSATSGGSEQFF
14 | - | TRBJ2-7 | - | TRBV5-5 | TGTGCCAGCAGCCCCTCCCAAGGGGGCTACGAGCAGTACTTC | CASSPSQGGYEQYF
15 | many | TRBJ2-1 | - | TRBV12-3/TRBV12-4 | TGTGCCAGCAGTTTCAGAAGCGGAAGATACAATGAGCAGTTCTTC | CASSFRSGRYNEQFF
11 | many | TRBJ2-7 | - | TRBV5-1 | TGCGCCAGCAGCCGTGACTACGAGCAGTACTTC | CASSRDYEQYF
13 | - | TRBJ1-2 | - | TRBV30 | TGTGCCTGGAGTACCACGACTGATTATGGCTACACCTTC | CAWSTTTDYGYTF
12 | few | TRBJ2-7 | - | TRBV20-1 | TGCAGTGCTTCGAATCAGCGGTCCGAGCAGTACTTC | CSASNQRSEQYF
13 | - | TRBJ1-2 | - | TRBV27 | TGTGCCAGCAGTTCCCGGGACGGGTATGGCTACACCTTC | CASSSRDGYGYTF
15 | few | TRBJ1-1 | - | TRBV11-3 | TGTGCCAGCAGCTTAGATCACGGGCGGAACACTGAAGCTTTCTTT | CASSLDHGRNTEAFF
16 | many | TRBJ1-1 | TRBD1 | TRBV10-3 | TGTGCCATCAGGCAATATGGGGGACAGGAGAACACTGAAGCTTTCTTT | CAIRQYGGQENTEAFF
16 | - | TRBJ1-5 | TRBD1 | TRBV12-5 | TGTGCTAGTGGTTTGGTACTCGGACAGGAAAATCAGCCCCAGCATTTT | CASGLVLGQENQPQHF
16 | few | TRBJ1-5 | - | TRBV19 | TGTGCCAGTAACACACAGGGTCCCGCAATGAATCAGCCCCAGCATTTT | CASNTQGPAMNQPQHF
16 | few | TRBJ2-7 | TRBD2 | TRBV5-1 | TGCGCCAGCAGCTTGGCCGGGGGGGACCGAATGACCGAGCAGTACTTC | CASSLAGGDRMTEQYF
15 | few | TRBJ2-1 | - | TRBV18 | TGTGCCAGCTCACCACCGTCCCAGGGCTACAATGAGCAGTTCTTC | CASSPPSQGYNEQFF
12 | many | TRBJ1-5 | - | TRBV19 | TGTGCCAGTAGTCCCTGGCGGCAGCCCCAGCATTTT | CASSPWRQPQHF
17 | - | TRBJ1-2 | TRBD1 | TRBV11-2 | TGTGCCAGCACCTATAATCGGGCAGGGGGCATGGGCTATGGCTACACCTTC | CASTYNRAGGMGYGYTF